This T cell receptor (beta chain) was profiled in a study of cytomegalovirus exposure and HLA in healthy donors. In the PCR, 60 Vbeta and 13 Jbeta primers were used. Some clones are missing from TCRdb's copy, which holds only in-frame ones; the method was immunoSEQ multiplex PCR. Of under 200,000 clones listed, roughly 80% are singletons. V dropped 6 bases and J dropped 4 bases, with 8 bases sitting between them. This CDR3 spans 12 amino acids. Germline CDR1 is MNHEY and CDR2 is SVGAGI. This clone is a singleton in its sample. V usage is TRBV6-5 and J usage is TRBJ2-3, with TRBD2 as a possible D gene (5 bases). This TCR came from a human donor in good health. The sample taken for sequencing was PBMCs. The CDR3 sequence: CASRSRADTQYF. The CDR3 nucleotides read TGTGCCAGCAGATCGAGGGCAGATACGCAGTATTTT.